The text below deals with one TCR beta chain. Its antigen remains unknown. This sample was taken from a study of shared clonotypes between healthy human individuals. Turning to the study itself: Used for every donor were three CD4 naive, three CD4 memory, two CD8 naive and one CD8 memory plate.

An even split of each subset's genomic DNA across several immunoSEQ plates was performed. Method: immunoSEQ multiplex PCR; TCRdb's copy keeps in-frame clones and lacks some. The table has about 2.4 million clones, roughly 93% seen once. Trimming removed 2 bases from V and 3 bases from J, with 10 bases in between. Germline V CDR1 and CDR2: KGHSH, LQKENI. This CDR3 spans 14 amino acids. The study, taken as a whole, reports: A generally larger estimated richness was seen in naive subsets than in memory subsets.

This receptor was taken from a man between 18 and 29 years old in good health. Some clones in this sample may be carry-over from other donors' samples. The genes are TRBV18 and TRBJ1-1; D gene unclear. The sample taken for sequencing was naive CD4+ T cells from PBMCs. Noted subset: CD45RA+ positively selected. CDR3 loop: CASSPLDEDTEAFF. Written as DNA, the CDR3 is TGTGCCAGCTCACCATTGGATGAGGACACTGAAGCTTTCTTT.